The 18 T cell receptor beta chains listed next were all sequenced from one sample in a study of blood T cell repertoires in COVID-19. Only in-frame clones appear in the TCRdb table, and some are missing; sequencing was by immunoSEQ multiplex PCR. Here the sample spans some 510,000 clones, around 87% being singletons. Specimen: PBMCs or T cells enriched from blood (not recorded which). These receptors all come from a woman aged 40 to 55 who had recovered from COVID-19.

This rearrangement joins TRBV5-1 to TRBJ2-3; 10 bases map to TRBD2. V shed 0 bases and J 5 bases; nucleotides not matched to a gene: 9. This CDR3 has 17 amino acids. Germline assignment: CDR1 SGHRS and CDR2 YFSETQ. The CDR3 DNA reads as TGCGCCAGCAGCTTGGCCATTCAAGGGACTAGCGAAGATACGCAGTATTTT. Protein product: CASSLAIQGTSEDTQYF.

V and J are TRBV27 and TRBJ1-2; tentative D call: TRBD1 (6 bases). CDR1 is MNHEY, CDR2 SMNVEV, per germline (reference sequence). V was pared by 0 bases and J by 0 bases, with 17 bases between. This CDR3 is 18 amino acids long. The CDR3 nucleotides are TGTGCCAGCAGTTTATCCGGACAGTTTCCCGCAGCTAACTATGGCTACACCTTC. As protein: CASSLSGQFPAANYGYTF.

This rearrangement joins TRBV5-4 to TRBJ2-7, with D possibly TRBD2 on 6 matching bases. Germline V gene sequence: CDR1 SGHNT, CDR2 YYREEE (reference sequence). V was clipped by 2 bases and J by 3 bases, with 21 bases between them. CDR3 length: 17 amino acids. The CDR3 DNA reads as TGTGCCAGCAGCTTAGGCCGGGACTCCCCAGGACACTACGAGCAGTACTTC. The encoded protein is CASSLGRDSPGHYEQYF. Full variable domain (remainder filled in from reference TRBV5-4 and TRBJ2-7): ETGVTQSPTHLIKTRGQQVTLRCSSQSGHNTVSWYQQALGQGPQFIFQYYREEENGRGNFPPRFSGLQFPNYSSELNVNALELDDSALYLCASSLGRDSPGHYEQYFGPGTRLTVT.

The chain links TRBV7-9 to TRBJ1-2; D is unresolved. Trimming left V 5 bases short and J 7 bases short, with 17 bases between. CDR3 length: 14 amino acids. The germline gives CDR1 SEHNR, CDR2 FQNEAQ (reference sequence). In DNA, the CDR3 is TGTGCCAGCAGCGCGGGTAGAGGACGCGGTGGCTACACCTTC. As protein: CASSAGRGRGGYTF.

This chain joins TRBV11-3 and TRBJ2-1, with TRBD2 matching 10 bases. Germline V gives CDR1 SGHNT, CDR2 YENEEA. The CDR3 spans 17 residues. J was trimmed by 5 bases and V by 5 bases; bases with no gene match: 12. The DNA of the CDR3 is TGTGCCAGCAGCATACGAGCGGGAGGGCTCGAGGACAATGAGCAGTTCTTC. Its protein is CASSIRAGGLEDNEQFF.

DNA of the CDR3: TGTGCCAGCAGCTCACTCGGCAGGGTTCGAACTGAAGCTTTCTTT. It is translated as CASSSLGRVRTEAFF. V and J are TRBV7-2 and TRBJ1-1; TRBD1 might be the D (5 bases). Trimming pared 4 bases from V and 5 bases from J, leaving 17 bases between. The CDR3 is made up of 15 amino acids. CDR1 and CDR2 from the germline V gene are SGHTA and FQGNSA.

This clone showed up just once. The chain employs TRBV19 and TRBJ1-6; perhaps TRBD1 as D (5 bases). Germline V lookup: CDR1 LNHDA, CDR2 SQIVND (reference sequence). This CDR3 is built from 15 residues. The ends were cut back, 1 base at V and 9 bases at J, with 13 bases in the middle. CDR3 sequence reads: CASSIGLAGPSPLHF. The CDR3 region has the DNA TGTGCCAGTAGTATAGGTCTCGCAGGGCCTTCACCCCTCCACTTT.

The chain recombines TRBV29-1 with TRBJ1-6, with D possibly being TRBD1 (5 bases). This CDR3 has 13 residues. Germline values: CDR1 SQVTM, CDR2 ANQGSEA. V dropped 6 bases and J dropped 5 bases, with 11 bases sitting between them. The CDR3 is CSVQKTDNSPLHF. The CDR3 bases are TGCAGCGTCCAGAAGACAGATAATTCACCCCTCCACTTT.

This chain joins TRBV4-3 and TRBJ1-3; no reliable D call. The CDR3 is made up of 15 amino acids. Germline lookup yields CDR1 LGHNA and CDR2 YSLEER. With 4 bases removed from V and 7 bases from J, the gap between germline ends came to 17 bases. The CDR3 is CASSPNSLVLNTIYF. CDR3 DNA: TGCGCCAGCAGCCCGAACTCTCTTGTACTGAACACCATATATTTT.

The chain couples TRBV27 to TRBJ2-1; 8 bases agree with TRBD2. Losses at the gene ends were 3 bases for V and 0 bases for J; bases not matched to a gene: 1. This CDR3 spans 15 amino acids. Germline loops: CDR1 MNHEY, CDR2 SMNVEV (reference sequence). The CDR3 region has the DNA TGTGCCAGCAGTTTCAGCGGGGGCTCCTACAATGAGCAGTTCTTC. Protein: CASSFSGGSYNEQFF.

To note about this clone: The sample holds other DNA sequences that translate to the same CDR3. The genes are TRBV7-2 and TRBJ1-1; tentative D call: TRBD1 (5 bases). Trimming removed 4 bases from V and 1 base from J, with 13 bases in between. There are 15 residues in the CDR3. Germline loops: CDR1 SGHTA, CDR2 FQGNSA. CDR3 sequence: CASSSRPGGNTEAFF. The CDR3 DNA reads TGTGCCAGCAGCTCGCGGCCGGGGGGGAACACTGAAGCTTTCTTT. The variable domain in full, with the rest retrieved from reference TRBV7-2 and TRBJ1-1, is GAGVSQSPSNKVTEKGKDVELRCDPISGHTALYWYRQSLGQGLEFLIYFQGNSAPDKSGLPSDRFSAERTGGSVSTLTIQRTQQEDSAVYLCASSSRPGGNTEAFFGQGTRLTVV.

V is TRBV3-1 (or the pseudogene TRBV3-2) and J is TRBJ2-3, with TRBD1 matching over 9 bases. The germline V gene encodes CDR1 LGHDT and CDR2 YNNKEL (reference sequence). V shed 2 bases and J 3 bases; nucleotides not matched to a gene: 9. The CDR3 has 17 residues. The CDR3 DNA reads TGTGCCAGCAGCCAATTGAGACAGGGGGTGTCAACAGATACGCAGTATTTT. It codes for CASSQLRQGVSTDTQYF.

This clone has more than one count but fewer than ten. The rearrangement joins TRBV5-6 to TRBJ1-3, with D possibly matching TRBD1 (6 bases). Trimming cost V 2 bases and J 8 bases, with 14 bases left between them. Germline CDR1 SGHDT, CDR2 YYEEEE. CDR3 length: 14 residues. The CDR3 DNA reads TGTGCCAGCAGCTTTAATAACAGGGTGGACACCATATATTTT. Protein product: CASSFNNRVDTIYF.

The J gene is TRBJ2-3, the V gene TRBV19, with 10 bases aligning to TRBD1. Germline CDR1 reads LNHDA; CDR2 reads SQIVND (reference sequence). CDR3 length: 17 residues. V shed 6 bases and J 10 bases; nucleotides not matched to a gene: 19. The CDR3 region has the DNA TGTGCCAGTAGACCGACCCGGACAGGGGGAGGTAGATCGTCGCAGTATTTT. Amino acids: CASRPTRTGGGRSSQYF.

The CDR3 here is CASSQVDRNTEAFF. Here the CDR3 DNA reads TGCGCCAGCAGCCAAGTAGACAGGAACACTGAAGCTTTCTTT. The J gene is TRBJ1-1, the V gene TRBV4-3, with D perhaps TRBD1 (5 bases). V gave up 1 base and J gave up 1 base, with 7 bases separating them. The CDR3 has 14 residues. Germline CDR1 LGHNA, CDR2 YSLEER.

CDR3 amino acids: CASSSTGSSYNEQFF. CDR3 nucleotide sequence: TGTGCCAGCAGCTCGACGGGGAGCTCCTACAATGAGCAGTTCTTC. The J gene is TRBJ2-1, the V gene TRBV7-7; a weak D match, TRBD2 (5 bases). The V gene lost 4 bases and the J gene lost 0 bases, with 10 bases spanning the gap. Per germline, CDR1 SSHAT and CDR2 FNYEAQ (reference sequence). This CDR3 comprises 15 residues.

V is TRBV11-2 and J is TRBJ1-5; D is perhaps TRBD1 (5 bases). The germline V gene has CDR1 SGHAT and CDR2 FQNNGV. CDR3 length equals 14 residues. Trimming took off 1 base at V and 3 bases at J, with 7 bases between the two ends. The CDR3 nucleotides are TGTGCCAGCAGCTTAGGACAGTTCAATCAGCCCCAGCATTTT. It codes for CASSLGQFNQPQHF.

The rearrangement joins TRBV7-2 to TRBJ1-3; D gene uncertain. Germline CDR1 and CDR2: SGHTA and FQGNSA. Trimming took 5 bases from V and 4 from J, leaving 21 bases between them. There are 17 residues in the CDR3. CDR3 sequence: CASSISWGGSRGNTIYF. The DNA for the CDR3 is TGTGCCAGCAGCATCTCCTGGGGAGGGTCAAGAGGAAACACCATATATTTT.